The 8 T cell receptor beta chains listed next were all sequenced from one sample in a study of early T cells in non-severe SARS-CoV-2 infection. TCRdb reprocessed the 5' RACE reads with MiXCR, giving one entry per CDR3 protein. The repertoire consists of 50,000 to 70,000 distinct CDR3 sequences, with around 13% occurring once and the leading ten covering 1.3% to 1.5%. Sample: whole blood. The receptors derive from an adult who was a healthcare worker with PCR-confirmed SARS-CoV-2 infection or an uninfected control (not recorded which).

Ten or more counts support this clonotype. The chain recombines TRBV2 with TRBJ2-1; the D is unclear. The V end was cut by 7 bases, the J end by 1 base, with 17 bases between. Per the germline V gene, CDR1 is SNHLY and CDR2 is FYNNEI. This CDR3 is built from 16 residues. The DNA of the CDR3 is TGTGCCAGCACTATCCCCGAGTACCCTTCCTACAATGAGCAGTTCTTC. Its protein product is CASTIPEYPSYNEQFF.

A few counts support this clonotype. The V and J genes are TRBV12-3 or TRBV12-4 and TRBJ1-1; 9 positions agree with TRBD1. This CDR3 is 14 amino acids long. V lost 6 bases, J lost 4 bases, and 6 bases stayed unmatched. In nucleotides, the CDR3 is TGTGCCAGCAGCAACTCACAGGGGGCCACTGAAGCTTTCTTT. This gives the protein CASSNSQGATEAFF.

The chain recombines TRBV7-8 with TRBJ2-3; TRBD2 might be the D (5 bases). Germline V gene lookup returns CDR1 SGHVS and CDR2 FQNEAQ. The CDR3 is made up of 17 amino acids. V lost 2 bases, J lost 0 bases, and 15 bases lay in between. The CDR3 bases are TGTGCCAGCAGCTTACGGGATTACAGTAGTAGCACAGATACGCAGTATTTT. Translating gives CASSLRDYSSSTDTQYF.

In this sample, this clonotype turned up many times. The chain combines TRBV20-1 with TRBJ2-2; no clear D. CDR3 length: 13 residues. The germline V and J ends were trimmed by 3 bases and 5 bases, with 10 bases remaining between them. Looked up from germline, CDR1 is DFQATT and CDR2 is SNEGSKA (reference sequence). The CDR3 is CSASREDTGELFF. CDR3 nucleotides: TGCAGTGCTAGTCGCGAAGATACCGGGGAGCTGTTTTTT.

The chain couples TRBV10-1 to TRBJ2-1, with a tentative D call TRBD1 (6 bases). With 3 bases removed from V and 9 bases from J, the gap between germline ends came to 12 bases. This CDR3 has 13 amino acids. The germline gives CDR1 WNHNN, CDR2 SYGVQD (reference sequence). CDR3: CASSDTGSGEQFF. DNA for the CDR3: TGCGCCAGCAGTGATACAGGGTCCGGTGAGCAGTTCTTC.

Many counts were recorded for this clonotype. The chain has TRBV12-3 or TRBV12-4 and TRBJ2-5; possibly TRBD2 for D (5 bases). The CDR3 is 14 residues long. The V end lost 4 bases, the J end lost 4 bases, and 13 bases lay between the germline ends. CDR3: CASSSWTAGETQYF. For the CDR3, the DNA is TGTGCCAGCAGTTCTTGGACGGCGGGAGAGACCCAGTACTTC.

The chain uses TRBV7-9 and TRBJ2-7, with a weak D call TRBD1 (6 bases). V shed 6 bases and J shed 7 bases, with 19 bases lying between them. Looked up from germline, CDR1 is SEHNR and CDR2 is FQNEAQ (reference sequence). This CDR3 comprises 14 residues. CDR3 nucleotide sequence: TGTGCCAGCAGTCCCGGGACATCCCTACGGGAGCAGTACTTC. Protein product: CASSPGTSLREQYF.

This clonotype showed up many times. V and J are TRBV9 and TRBJ2-7; D gene uncertain. Per the germline V gene, CDR1 is SGDLS and CDR2 is YYNGEE. V lost 4 bases and J lost 4, with 12 bases in between. There are 13 residues in the CDR3. CDR3 sequence (DNA): TGTGCCAGCAGCCCCGGGTCCCATTACGAGCAGTACTTC. Residues: CASSPGSHYEQYF.